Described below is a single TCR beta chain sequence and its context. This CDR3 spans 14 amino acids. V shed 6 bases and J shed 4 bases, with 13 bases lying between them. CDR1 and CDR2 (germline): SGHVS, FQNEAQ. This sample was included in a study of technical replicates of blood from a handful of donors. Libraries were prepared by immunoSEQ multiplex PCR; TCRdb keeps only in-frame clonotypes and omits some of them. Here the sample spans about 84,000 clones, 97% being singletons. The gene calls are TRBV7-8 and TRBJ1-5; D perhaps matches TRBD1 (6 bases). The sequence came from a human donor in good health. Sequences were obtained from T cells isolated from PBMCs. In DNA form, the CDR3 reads TGTGCCAGCAGTCACGCGGGGGCTAATCAGCCCCAGCATTTT. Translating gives CASSHAGANQPQHF.